The T cell receptor (beta chain) under discussion was sequenced for a study of T-cell reconstitution after alpha-beta-depleted transplantation in children. As regards this clonotype: As yet, its antigen is unknown.

Germline V CDR1 and CDR2: SGHRS, YFSETQ. The CDR3 has 15 residues. J gave up 6 bases and V 0 bases, and 4 bases lay outside the gene matches. Preparation of the TCRbeta library used unique molecular identifiers. Via MiXCR, TCRdb re-called the PCR reads, giving one row per CDR3 protein. Seen here are about 440,000 distinct CDR3 sequences, roughly 43% observed once, and the top ten hold approximately 25%. Overall study findings and caveats: From surviving recipient T cells and thymic progenitors came the high day-60 TCRbeta diversity observed in some patients. When one year had passed after transplant, most T-cell counts and diversity came from newly produced T cells. In patients about two months after transplant, alpha-beta T cells reportedly arose from several hundred expanded graft clones.

The V and J genes are TRBV5-1 and TRBJ2-1; 9 bases line up with TRBD2. This clonotype originated in a girl between 2 and 10 years old with aplastic anemia, due to receive a stem cell transplant. Sequenced material: PBMCs, taken before TCRalphabeta/CD19-depleted stem cell transplant. The CDR3 protein is CASSLVAGEGNEQFF. CDR3 bases: TGCGCCAGCAGCTTGGTAGCGGGAGAGGGCAATGAGCAGTTCTTC.